One and the same sample provided the 18 T cell receptor beta chains below, sequenced in a study of control samples from healthy donors and cancer patients. Sequencing was performed with immunoSEQ multiplex PCR; in TCRdb, only in-frame clones are kept and a portion is missing. The sample contains some 51,000 clones, roughly 86% of which appear only once. Input material: blood. The source of these receptors is a man between 45 and 60 years old in good health.

The chain has TRBV5-1 and TRBJ2-5; 7 bases are shared with TRBD1. In germline, CDR1 is SGHRS, CDR2 YFSETQ. Losses at the gene ends were 2 bases for V and 2 bases for J; bases not matched to a gene: 6. CDR3 length equals 15 residues. CDR3 bases: TGCGCCAGCAGCTTCCGACAGGGAACTCAAGAGACCCAGTACTTC. This translates into CASSFRQGTQETQYF.

The chain recombines TRBV5-1 with TRBJ2-1; TRBD2 agrees at 8 bases. The CDR3 contains 14 residues. Germline CDR1 is SGHRS and CDR2 is YFSETQ. The V and J ends lost 5 bases and 2 bases, in that order; junction bases with no gene match: 3. CDR3 DNA sequence: TGCGCCAGCAGTGCAGCGGGAGCCTACAATGAGCAGTTCTTC. It codes for CASSAAGAYNEQFF.

This clone occurred a few times. V usage is TRBV19 and J usage is TRBJ2-7; a possible D gene is TRBD1 (6 bases). The CDR3 contains 12 residues. Trimming took 7 bases from V and 4 from J, leaving 11 bases between them. Germline V lookup: CDR1 LNHDA, CDR2 SQIVND (reference sequence). CDR3 sequence: CASMDSLYEQYF. In nucleotides, the CDR3 is TGTGCCAGTATGGACAGCCTGTACGAGCAGTACTTC. Full variable domain (missing parts from reference TRBV19 and TRBJ2-7): DGGITQSPKYLFRKEGQNVTLSCEQNLNHDAMYWYRQDPGQGLRLIYYSQIVNDFQKGDIAEGYSVSREKKESFPLTVTSAQKNPTAFYLCASMDSLYEQYFGPGTRLTVT.

The chain has TRBV9 and TRBJ2-3; no clear D gene. CDR3 length equals 14 residues. In germline, CDR1 is SGDLS, CDR2 YYNGEE. With 2 bases removed from V and 2 bases from J, the gap between germline ends came to 9 bases. The CDR3 bases are TGTGCCAGCAGCGTCGGCCACCCCACAGATACGCAGTATTTT. It yields the protein CASSVGHPTDTQYF.

The CDR3 protein is CASSFLSGDTQYF. The DNA for the CDR3 is TGTGCCAGCAGCTTCCTTTCTGGGGATACGCAGTATTTT. This chain uses TRBV7-2 with TRBJ2-3; D not resolved. Germline V gene sequence: CDR1 SGHTA, CDR2 FQGNSA. Trimming left V 3 bases short and J 6 bases short, with 10 bases between. This CDR3 contains 13 residues. The variable domain in full, completed from reference TRBV7-2 and TRBJ2-3, reads GAGVSQSPSNKVTEKGKDVELRCDPISGHTALYWYRQSLGQGLEFLIYFQGNSAPDKSGLPSDRFSAERTGGSVSTLTIQRTQQEDSAVYLCASSFLSGDTQYFGPGTRLTVL.

The V gene is TRBV7-2, the J gene TRBJ1-2, with a tentative D call TRBD1 (5 bases). Germline lookup yields CDR1 SGHTA and CDR2 FQGNSA. Between the trimmed V and J ends, which lost 1 base and 3 bases, there was a span of 12 bases. This CDR3 contains 15 residues. Here the CDR3 reads CASSLEAQGHYGYTF. The CDR3 coding sequence is TGTGCCAGCAGCTTAGAGGCTCAGGGTCACTATGGCTACACCTTC.

The count of this clone is one. V is TRBV12-5 and J is TRBJ2-7; D possibly corresponds to TRBD1 (6 bases). Trimming took 5 bases from V and 3 from J, leaving 11 bases between them. Germline V gene sequence: CDR1 LGHNT, CDR2 FRNRAP. The CDR3 length is 13 residues. The CDR3 bases are TGTGCTAGTGGTCTTGGACAGCTCTACGAGCAGTACTTC. Its translation is CASGLGQLYEQYF. Supplemented by reference TRBV12-5 and TRBJ2-7, the full variable domain reads DARVTQTPRHKVTEMGQEVTMRCQPILGHNTVFWYRQTMMQGLELLAYFRNRAPLDDSGMPKDRFSAEMPDATLATLKIQPSEPRDSAVYFCASGLGQLYEQYFGPGTRLTVT.

This clone turned up a few times. The CDR3 DNA sequence: TGTGCCAGCTCACGGGGAGATAATCAGCCCCAGCATTTT. Protein product: CASSRGDNQPQHF. This chain connects TRBV18 to TRBJ1-5; D gene unclear. V was pared by 4 bases and J by 4 bases, with 8 bases between. From germline, CDR1 is KGHSH and CDR2 LQKENI. The length of the CDR3 is 13 residues.

This clone was counted only a few times. The chain uses TRBV6-1 and TRBJ2-1; unclear D gene. The germline CDR1 and CDR2 sequences are MNHNS and SASEGT. Trimming cost V 3 bases and J 8 bases, with 5 bases left between them. The CDR3 consists of 11 residues. Here the CDR3 reads CASSDMYEQFF. The CDR3 nucleotides are TGTGCCAGCAGTGATATGTATGAGCAGTTCTTC.

This chain's CDR3 is CASSPRGLDFGEQFF. In DNA form, the CDR3 reads TGTGCCAGCAGCCCCCGGGGACTAGACTTTGGTGAGCAGTTCTTC. The genes are TRBV3-1 (or the pseudogene TRBV3-2) and TRBJ2-1; 8 bases map to TRBD2. The CDR3 has 15 amino acids. V trimming: 4 bases; J trimming: 9 bases; junction bases outside the gene matches: 11. Germline loops: CDR1 LGHDT, CDR2 YNNKEL (reference sequence).

The chain employs TRBV27 and TRBJ1-2; TRBD1 agrees at 8 bases. Trimming cost V 5 bases and J 6 bases; bases outside gene matches: 8. The CDR3 is 14 amino acids. Per the germline V gene, CDR1 is MNHEY and CDR2 is SMNVEV (reference sequence). CDR3 sequence (DNA): TGTGCCAGCAGTATAGGACAGGGACAGAATGGCTACACCTTC. Residues: CASSIGQGQNGYTF.

This chain joins TRBV24-1 and TRBJ2-5; 7 bases map to TRBD1. Germline V gene lookup returns CDR1 KGHDR and CDR2 SFDVKD. V gave up 7 bases and J gave up 0 bases; unmatched junction bases: 10. CDR3 length: 16 amino acids. DNA of the CDR3: TGTGCCACCAGCCCCCGGGCCGACAGGGACCAAGAGACCCAGTACTTC. Protein: CATSPRADRDQETQYF.

The chain combines TRBV2 with TRBJ2-7; D gene unclear. Trimming left V 3 bases short and J 12 bases short, with 12 bases between. The CDR3 has 11 residues. Per germline, CDR1 SNHLY and CDR2 FYNNEI. The CDR3 DNA follows: TGTGCCAGCAGTGACTCATTAGTATTGTACTTC. Its translation: CASSDSLVLYF.

This chain joins TRBV5-1 and TRBJ2-2; D is undetermined. V gave up 0 bases and J gave up 7 bases, with 10 bases separating them. The CDR3 loop spans 14 amino acids. Germline lookup yields CDR1 SGHRS and CDR2 YFSETQ. In nucleotides, the CDR3 is TGCGCCAGCAGCTTGGTATCGGGTCTCGGGGAGCTGTTTTTT. Translation gives CASSLVSGLGELFF.

The V gene is TRBV28, the J gene TRBJ1-2; 9 bases align to TRBD1. The CDR3 length is 15 residues. With 5 bases clipped from V and 3 bases from J, the junction kept 7 bases outside the gene matches. CDR1 MDHEN and CDR2 SYDVKM come from the germline V gene. The CDR3 spells CASSAWTGEYYGYTF. The CDR3 nucleotides read TGTGCCAGCAGTGCCTGGACAGGGGAATACTATGGCTACACCTTC.

The chain uses TRBV27 and TRBJ1-5; TRBD1 might be the D (5 bases). Germline CDR1 is MNHEY and CDR2 is SMNVEV (reference sequence). The CDR3 extends over 16 amino acids. V was shortened by 6 bases and J by 4 bases, with 19 bases between the two germline ends. This CDR3 reads CASSSMGGIGNQPQHF. The CDR3 DNA sequence: TGTGCCAGCAGCTCAATGGGGGGGATCGGGAATCAGCCCCAGCATTTT.

The chain combines TRBV4-3 with TRBJ2-3, with D unclear. This CDR3 region has 16 residues. The V end lost 1 base, the J end lost 1 base, and 12 bases lay between the germline ends. Per the germline V gene, CDR1 is LGHNA and CDR2 is YSLEER. For the CDR3, the DNA is TGCGCCAGCAGCCAAGCCTTGGACCCGCGCACAGATACGCAGTATTTT. Amino acids: CASSQALDPRTDTQYF.

This chain joins TRBV19 and TRBJ2-5; perhaps TRBD2 as D (6 bases). V lost 6 bases and J 2 bases, leaving 10 bases between the germline ends. CDR3 length: 13 residues. Germline V CDR1 and CDR2: LNHDA, SQIVND (reference sequence). This CDR3 reads CASRLGSQETQYF. Written as DNA, the CDR3 is TGTGCCAGTAGGCTCGGGAGTCAAGAGACCCAGTACTTC.